This T cell receptor beta chain was recorded in a study of blood T cell repertoires in COVID-19. Study information: Italy, Spain and the United States were the sources of the convalescent and acute COVID-19 samples.

Here immunoSEQ multiplex PCR was the method, and the copy in TCRdb shows in-frame clones only, minus some. Of about 320,000 clones in the sample, about 90% were seen once. The sequence was collected from a man younger than 40 who had recovered from COVID-19. The source material was PBMCs or T cells enriched from blood (not recorded which).

The CDR3, as DNA: TGTGCCAGCAGCCGTCTACGCAGGGGGTGGACTGAAGCTTTCTTT. Residues: CASSRLRRGWTEAFF. The chain couples TRBV28 to TRBJ1-1; 7 nucleotides align to TRBD1. The CDR3 spans 15 residues. From germline, CDR1 is MDHEN and CDR2 SYDVKM. V lost 6 bases, J lost 5 bases, and 12 bases stayed unmatched.